This TCR beta chain came from a study of T cells after yellow fever vaccination. General study findings and limits: In FACS-sorted repertoires, abundant clonotypes from the bulk population could appear as contaminants. In post-booster samples, most primary-vaccination clones reappeared (approximately 95% CD4, 88% CD8).

This clonotype was detected ten times or more. Its antigen remains unidentified. UMIs and a universal primer site were added when TCR cDNA was made by 5'RACE template switching. TCRdb re-derived calls from the 5' RACE reads in MiXCR, one entry per CDR3 protein. The profile shows 300,000 or so distinct CDR3 sequences, 8.7% of them singletons. CDR1 SGHTA and CDR2 FQGTGA come from the germline V gene. V was pared by 5 bases and J by 4 bases, with 11 bases between. This CDR3 has 13 residues. The specimen comprised CD4+ T cells sorted from PBMCs, sampled 5 days after the yellow fever booster vaccination. This sequence originates from a man aged 18 to 35 who received the YFV17D yellow fever vaccine. The V and J genes are TRBV7-3 and TRBJ1-1; D uncertain. CDR3 in DNA: TGTGCCAGCAGCCCGGGGAGAGCCACTGAAGCTTTCTTT. The encoded protein is CASSPGRATEAFF.